These T cell receptor beta chains were read from a single sample in a study of T-cell memory formation after mild COVID-19. TCRdb ran MiXCR on the 5' RACE reads and lists one entry per CDR3 protein. Of a few hundred thousand distinct CDR3 sequences listed, roughly 13% are singletons. The specimen was PBMCs or a T cell subset sorted from them (not recorded which). The receptors derive from a man aged 18 to 30 who had mild COVID-19 (a few samples of this study predate the infection). Cell type and time point are not known. CDR3s leave out the opening cysteine and the closing phenylalanine or tryptophan.

v_call	cdr3_aa
TRBV7-6	ASSEAGGISGANVLT
TRBV5-6	ASSLAVRGGFYEQY
TRBV7-2	ASSLSSGTGGWDEQF
TRBV9	ASSPGASPSEAF
TRBV20-1	SAPDTSGETEAF
TRBV7-9	ASSYRQGANGEAF
TRBV5-1	ASSLGVITGELF
TRBV5-1	ASSIGQNFVKNIQY
TRBV9	ASSGPLGGGDTEAF
TRBV12-3/TRBV12-4	ASRRLGRNEQF
TRBV12-3/TRBV12-4	ASSLIQGRAGELF
TRBV6-6	ASSYSAGGQPQH
TRBV7-9	ASRPPGVENTEAF
TRBV20-1	SARGGANEKLF
TRBV6-5	ASSYSILVGRSPGRPDRDTEAF